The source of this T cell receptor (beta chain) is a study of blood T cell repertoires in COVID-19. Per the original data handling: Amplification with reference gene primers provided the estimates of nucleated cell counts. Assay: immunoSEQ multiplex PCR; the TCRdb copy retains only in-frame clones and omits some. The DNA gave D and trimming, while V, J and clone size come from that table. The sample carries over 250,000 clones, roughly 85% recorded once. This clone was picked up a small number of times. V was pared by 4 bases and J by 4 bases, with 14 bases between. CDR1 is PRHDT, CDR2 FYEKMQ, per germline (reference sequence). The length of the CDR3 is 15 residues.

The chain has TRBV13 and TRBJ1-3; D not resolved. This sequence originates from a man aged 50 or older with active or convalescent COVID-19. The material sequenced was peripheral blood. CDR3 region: CASSSRVFSGNTIYF. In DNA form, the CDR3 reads TGTGCCAGCAGCTCCCGGGTCTTTTCCGGAAACACCATATATTTT.